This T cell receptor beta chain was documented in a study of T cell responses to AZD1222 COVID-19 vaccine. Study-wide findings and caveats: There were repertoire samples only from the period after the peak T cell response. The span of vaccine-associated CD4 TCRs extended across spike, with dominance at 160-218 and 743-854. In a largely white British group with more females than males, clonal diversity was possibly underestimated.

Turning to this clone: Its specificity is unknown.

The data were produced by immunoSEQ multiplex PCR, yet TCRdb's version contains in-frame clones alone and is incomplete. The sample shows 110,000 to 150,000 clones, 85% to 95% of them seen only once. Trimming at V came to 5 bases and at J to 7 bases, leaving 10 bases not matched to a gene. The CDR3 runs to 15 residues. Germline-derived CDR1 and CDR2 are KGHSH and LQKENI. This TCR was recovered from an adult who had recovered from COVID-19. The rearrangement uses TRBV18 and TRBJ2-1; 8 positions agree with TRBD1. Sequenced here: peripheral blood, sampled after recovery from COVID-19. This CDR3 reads CASSSDRVKPNEQFF. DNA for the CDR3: TGTGCCAGCTCATCGGACAGGGTAAAACCGAATGAGCAGTTCTTC.